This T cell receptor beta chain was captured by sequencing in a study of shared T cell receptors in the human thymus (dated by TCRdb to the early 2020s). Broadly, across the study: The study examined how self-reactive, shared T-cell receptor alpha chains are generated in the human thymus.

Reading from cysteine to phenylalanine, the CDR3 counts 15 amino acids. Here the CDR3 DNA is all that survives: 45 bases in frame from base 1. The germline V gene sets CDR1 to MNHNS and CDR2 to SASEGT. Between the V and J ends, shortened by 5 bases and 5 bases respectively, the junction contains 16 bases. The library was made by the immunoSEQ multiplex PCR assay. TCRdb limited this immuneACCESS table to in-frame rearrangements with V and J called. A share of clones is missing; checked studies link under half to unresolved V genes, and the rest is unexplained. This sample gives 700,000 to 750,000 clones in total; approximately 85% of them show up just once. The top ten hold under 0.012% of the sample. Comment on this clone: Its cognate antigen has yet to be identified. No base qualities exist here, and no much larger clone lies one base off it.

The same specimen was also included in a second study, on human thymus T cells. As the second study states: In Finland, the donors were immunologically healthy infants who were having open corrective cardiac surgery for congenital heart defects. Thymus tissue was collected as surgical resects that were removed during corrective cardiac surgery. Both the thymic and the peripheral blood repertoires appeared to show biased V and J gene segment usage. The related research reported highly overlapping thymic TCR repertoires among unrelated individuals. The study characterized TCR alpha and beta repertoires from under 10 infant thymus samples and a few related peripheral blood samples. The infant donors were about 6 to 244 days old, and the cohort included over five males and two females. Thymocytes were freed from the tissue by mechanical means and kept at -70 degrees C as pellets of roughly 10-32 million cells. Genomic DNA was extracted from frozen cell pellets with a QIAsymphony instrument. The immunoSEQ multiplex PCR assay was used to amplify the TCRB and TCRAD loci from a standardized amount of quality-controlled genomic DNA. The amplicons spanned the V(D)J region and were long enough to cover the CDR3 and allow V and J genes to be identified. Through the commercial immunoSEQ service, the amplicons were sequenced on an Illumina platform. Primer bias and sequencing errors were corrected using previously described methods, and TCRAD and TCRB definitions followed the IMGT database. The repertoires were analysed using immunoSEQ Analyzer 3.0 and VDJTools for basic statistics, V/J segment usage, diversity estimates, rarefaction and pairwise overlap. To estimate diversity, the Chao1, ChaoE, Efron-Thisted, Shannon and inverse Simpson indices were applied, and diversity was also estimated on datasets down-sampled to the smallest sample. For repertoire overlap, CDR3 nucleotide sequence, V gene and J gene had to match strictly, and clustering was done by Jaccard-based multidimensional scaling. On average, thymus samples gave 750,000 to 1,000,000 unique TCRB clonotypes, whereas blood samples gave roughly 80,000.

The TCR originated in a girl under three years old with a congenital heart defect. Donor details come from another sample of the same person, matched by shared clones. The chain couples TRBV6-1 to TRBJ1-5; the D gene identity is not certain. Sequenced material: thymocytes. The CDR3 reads CASSLFGNRDQPQHF. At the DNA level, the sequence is TGTGCCAGCAGTTTGTTCGGGAATCGAGATCAGCCCCAGCATTTT.